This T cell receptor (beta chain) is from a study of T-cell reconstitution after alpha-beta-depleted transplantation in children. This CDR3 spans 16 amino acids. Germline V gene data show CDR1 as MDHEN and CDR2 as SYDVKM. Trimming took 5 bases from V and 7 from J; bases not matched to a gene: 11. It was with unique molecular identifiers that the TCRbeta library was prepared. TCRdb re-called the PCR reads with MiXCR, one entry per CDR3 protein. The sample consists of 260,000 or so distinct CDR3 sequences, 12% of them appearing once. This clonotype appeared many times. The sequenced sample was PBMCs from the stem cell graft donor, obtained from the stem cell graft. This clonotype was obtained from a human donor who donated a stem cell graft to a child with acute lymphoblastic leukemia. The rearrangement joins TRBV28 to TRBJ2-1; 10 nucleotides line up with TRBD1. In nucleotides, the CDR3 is TGTGCCAGCAGTCCCTCAGACAGGGGGCGAAAAAATGAGCAGTTCTTC. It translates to CASSPSDRGRKNEQFF. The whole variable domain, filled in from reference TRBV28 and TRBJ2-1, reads DVKVTQSSRYLVKRTGEKVFLECVQDMDHENMFWYRQDPGLGLRLIYFSYDVKMKEKGDIPEGYSVSREKKERFSLILESASTNQTSMYLCASSPSDRGRKNEQFFGPGTRLTVL.